What follows describes a single TCR beta chain. These data originate in a study of blood T cell repertoires in COVID-19. Study context: The samples span acute and convalescent COVID-19 from the United States, Italy and Spain. The analysed material was cDNA or gDNA that came from T cells, B-cell-depleted T cells, or PBMCs.

The CDR3 sequence is 17 residues long. Germline assignment: CDR1 LGHDT and CDR2 YNNKEL (reference sequence). Trimming removed 6 bases from V and 0 bases from J, with 18 bases in between. In the study's own analysis: It was from reference gene primer amplification that nucleated cell counts were estimated. Clones were sequenced by immunoSEQ multiplex PCR, and TCRdb holds only the in-frame ones, with some missing. V, J and clone size were drawn from that table, and D and trimming were deduced from the DNA. The profile shows approximately 120,000 clones, 80% of them singletons. The specimen sequenced was peripheral blood. This rearrangement joins TRBV3-1 (or the pseudogene TRBV3-2) to TRBJ2-4, with a tentative D call TRBD2 (6 bases). The clonotype was recovered from a human donor in a cohort sampled during active or convalescent COVID-19. Written as DNA, the CDR3 is TGTGCCAGCAGTCGGTCCGACGGGGGTCTAGCCAAAAACATTCAGTACTTC. Translating gives CASSRSDGGLAKNIQYF.